The rows below give T cell receptor beta chains drawn from one sample of a study of T cell repertoires in cytomegalovirus infection. From the reads, TCRdb called clonotypes with MiXCR, one entry per CDR3 protein. The data show roughly 310,000 distinct CDR3 sequences, with roughly 29% seen just once and roughly 20% held by the top ten. These receptors have no identified antigens. The sample consisted of cultured PBMCs, taken from culture after CMV antigen stimulation. These TCRs come from a human donor in good health (CMV status not recorded). Some clones in this sample may be carry-over from other donors' samples. Both conserved end residues are part of each CDR3. Fields, in order: D gene, J gene, clone size, V gene, CDR3 DNA, CDR3 protein. D genes are given only for firm matches. The listing skips clone size in some rows; elsewhere it reads once, few, many or a size class.

D gene: TRBD1; J gene: TRBJ1-6; clone size: NA; V gene: TRBV12-3/TRBV12-4; CDR3 DNA: TGTGCCAGCAGTTTGAACAGGGGGCGATCACCCCTCCACTTT; CDR3 protein: CASSLNRGRSPLHF
D gene: NA; J gene: TRBJ2-7; clone size: many; V gene: TRBV6-1; CDR3 DNA: TGTGCCAGCAGCGAGTTTGACGAGCAGTACTTC; CDR3 protein: CASSEFDEQYF
D gene: NA; J gene: TRBJ2-1; clone size: few; V gene: TRBV7-3; CDR3 DNA: TGTGCCAGCAGCTTAACAGGGCTCCCTGGCAATGAGCAGTTCTTC; CDR3 protein: CASSLTGLPGNEQFF
D gene: TRBD2; J gene: TRBJ2-1; clone size: few; V gene: TRBV6-2/TRBV6-3; CDR3 DNA: TGTGCCAGCAGTTTCCGGGGACTAGCCCTCAATGAGCAGTTCTTC; CDR3 protein: CASSFRGLALNEQFF
D gene: NA; J gene: TRBJ2-7; clone size: NA; V gene: TRBV24-1; CDR3 DNA: TGTGCCACCAGTGATCCACCCGACTCGGCAGGGTCCTACGAGCAGTACTTC; CDR3 protein: CATSDPPDSAGSYEQYF
D gene: NA; J gene: TRBJ2-7; clone size: NA; V gene: TRBV7-6; CDR3 DNA: TGTGCCAGCAGTCAAACCTCCCGGGCACCCTACGAGCAGTACTTC; CDR3 protein: CASSQTSRAPYEQYF
D gene: NA; J gene: TRBJ1-2; clone size: NA; V gene: TRBV12-3/TRBV12-4; CDR3 DNA: TGTGCCAGCAGTTTTTCTTTGCAGCGGGGCTACACCTTC; CDR3 protein: CASSFSLQRGYTF
D gene: NA; J gene: TRBJ1-5; clone size: NA; V gene: TRBV10-2; CDR3 DNA: TGCGCCAGCAGGATTGGGGGAACGGGCAATCAGCCCCAGCATTTT; CDR3 protein: CASRIGGTGNQPQHF
D gene: TRBD2; J gene: TRBJ2-1; clone size: NA; V gene: TRBV6-5; CDR3 DNA: TGTGCCAGCAGTTGGACTAGCGGTTACAATGAGCAGTTCTTC; CDR3 protein: CASSWTSGYNEQFF
D gene: NA; J gene: TRBJ2-1; clone size: NA; V gene: TRBV20-1; CDR3 DNA: TGCAGTGCCCCCGGGTCAACGGATGAGCAGTTCTTC; CDR3 protein: CSAPGSTDEQFF
D gene: TRBD1; J gene: TRBJ2-7; clone size: few; V gene: TRBV7-2; CDR3 DNA: TGTGCCAGCAGCTTTTCCCGGGACAGGGGACACTACGAGCAGTACTTC; CDR3 protein: CASSFSRDRGHYEQYF
D gene: TRBD1; J gene: TRBJ1-5; clone size: NA; V gene: TRBV7-2; CDR3 DNA: TGTGCCAGCAGCTTAGACGGGCCGGGACAGCTTAATCAGCCCCAGCATTTT; CDR3 protein: CASSLDGPGQLNQPQHF
D gene: NA; J gene: TRBJ2-7; clone size: NA; V gene: TRBV12-3/TRBV12-4; CDR3 DNA: TGTGCCAGCAGTTTAAAAGCCGGAAACTCCTACGAGCAGTACTTC; CDR3 protein: CASSLKAGNSYEQYF
D gene: NA; J gene: TRBJ2-2; clone size: few; V gene: TRBV20-1; CDR3 DNA: TGCAGTGCTAAGGAGGGCGCTTACACCGGGGAGCTGTTTTTT; CDR3 protein: CSAKEGAYTGELFF
D gene: NA; J gene: TRBJ1-2; clone size: NA; V gene: TRBV5-1; CDR3 DNA: TGCGCCAGCAGCTTGGAGAGACAGACATCTAACTATGGCTACACCTTC; CDR3 protein: CASSLERQTSNYGYTF
D gene: TRBD1; J gene: TRBJ1-5; clone size: NA; V gene: TRBV6-6; CDR3 DNA: TGTGCCAGCAGTTACGCCCCCGGGACAGGGGGCAAGGGGAGCAATCAGCCCCAGCATTTT; CDR3 protein: CASSYAPGTGGKGSNQPQHF
D gene: TRBD1; J gene: TRBJ2-5; clone size: few; V gene: TRBV20-1; CDR3 DNA: TGCAGTGCTAGAGACCGCGAAAGGGGGCGACAAGAGACCCAGTACTTC; CDR3 protein: CSARDRERGRQETQYF
D gene: TRBD1; J gene: TRBJ2-7; clone size: NA; V gene: TRBV6-5; CDR3 DNA: TGTGCCAGCAGTTACTTCGGGACAGGGATTGTCTACGAGCAGTACTTC; CDR3 protein: CASSYFGTGIVYEQYF
D gene: NA; J gene: TRBJ2-7; clone size: NA; V gene: TRBV24-1; CDR3 DNA: TGTGCCACCAGTGACCCTGGGGGGAGAGCCTACGAGCAGTACTTC; CDR3 protein: CATSDPGGRAYEQYF
D gene: NA; J gene: TRBJ1-3; clone size: few; V gene: TRBV6-5; CDR3 DNA: TGTGCCAGCAGTTACTCGACCGGAAACACCATATATTTT; CDR3 protein: CASSYSTGNTIYF
D gene: NA; J gene: TRBJ1-1; clone size: NA; V gene: TRBV5-6; CDR3 DNA: TGTGCCAGCAGCATCGGCCTAAATGAAGCTTTCTTT; CDR3 protein: CASSIGLNEAFF
D gene: NA; J gene: TRBJ2-3; clone size: few; V gene: TRBV6-4; CDR3 DNA: TGTGCCAGCAGTGACTCTGGGGGTACAGGCACAGATACGCAGTATTTT; CDR3 protein: CASSDSGGTGTDTQYF
D gene: NA; J gene: TRBJ1-4; clone size: NA; V gene: TRBV4-2; CDR3 DNA: TGTGCCAGCACTCCCACCTGGACGGCTAATGAAAAACTGTTTTTT; CDR3 protein: CASTPTWTANEKLFF
D gene: TRBD2; J gene: TRBJ2-1; clone size: once; V gene: TRBV27; CDR3 DNA: TGTGCCAGCAGTTCTGGACTAGCGGGAGGGCCGGTGTACAATGAGCAGTTCTTC; CDR3 protein: CASSSGLAGGPVYNEQFF
D gene: NA; J gene: TRBJ1-5; clone size: NA; V gene: TRBV4-2; CDR3 DNA: TGTGCCAGCAGCCAAGGGGAAGGATATCAGCCCCAGCATTTT; CDR3 protein: CASSQGEGYQPQHF
D gene: TRBD1; J gene: TRBJ1-5; clone size: NA; V gene: TRBV6-5; CDR3 DNA: TGTGCCAGCAGTACCGGACAGGGGCCGGGCAATCAGCCCCAGCATTTT; CDR3 protein: CASSTGQGPGNQPQHF
D gene: NA; J gene: TRBJ1-3; clone size: few; V gene: TRBV2; CDR3 DNA: TGTGCCAGCAGTGTGAATACGAACACCATATATTTT; CDR3 protein: CASSVNTNTIYF
D gene: TRBD1; J gene: TRBJ1-5; clone size: NA; V gene: TRBV6-8; CDR3 DNA: TGTGCCCTGCCCTACAGGGGACACAATCAGCCCCAGCATTTT; CDR3 protein: CALPYRGHNQPQHF
D gene: NA; J gene: TRBJ2-3; clone size: few; V gene: TRBV12-3/TRBV12-4; CDR3 DNA: TGTGCCAGCAGTTTCGCTAGCGCTAGCACAGATACGCAGTATTTT; CDR3 protein: CASSFASASTDTQYF
D gene: NA; J gene: TRBJ1-4; clone size: many; V gene: TRBV7-8; CDR3 DNA: TGTGCCAGCAGCTGGGGGGGACGGGGGAATGAAAAACTGTTTTTT; CDR3 protein: CASSWGGRGNEKLFF
D gene: NA; J gene: TRBJ1-6; clone size: NA; V gene: TRBV7-9; CDR3 DNA: TGTGCCAGCAGCCCACGGGGCGAGAATTCACCCCTCCACTTT; CDR3 protein: CASSPRGENSPLHF
D gene: TRBD2; J gene: TRBJ2-1; clone size: NA; V gene: TRBV20-1; CDR3 DNA: TGCAGTGCCCAGAGCGGGAGGGGTAACAATGAGCAGTTCTTC; CDR3 protein: CSAQSGRGNNEQFF
D gene: TRBD1; J gene: TRBJ1-2; clone size: NA; V gene: TRBV29-1; CDR3 DNA: TGCAGCGTTGGACAGGGAGAATATGGCTACACCTTC; CDR3 protein: CSVGQGEYGYTF
D gene: TRBD2; J gene: TRBJ2-3; clone size: few; V gene: TRBV28; CDR3 DNA: TGTGCCAGCACGGGGGGACTAGATACGCAGTATTTT; CDR3 protein: CASTGGLDTQYF
D gene: NA; J gene: TRBJ1-3; clone size: many; V gene: TRBV7-2; CDR3 DNA: TGTGCCAGCAGCTTAGCGATGCGTCCCACTGGAAACACCATATATTTT; CDR3 protein: CASSLAMRPTGNTIYF
D gene: NA; J gene: TRBJ2-5; clone size: NA; V gene: TRBV19; CDR3 DNA: TGTGCCAGTAGTATACCCACAGGCGACCAAGAGACCCAGTACTTC; CDR3 protein: CASSIPTGDQETQYF
D gene: TRBD2; J gene: TRBJ2-7; clone size: few; V gene: TRBV7-2; CDR3 DNA: TGTGCCAGCAGCTCCCCGGGTGATAGCGGGAGGCTCATCCATAACTCCTACGAGCAGTACTTC; CDR3 protein: CASSSPGDSGRLIHNSYEQYF
D gene: NA; J gene: TRBJ1-1; clone size: many; V gene: TRBV28; CDR3 DNA: TGTGCCAGCAGTTATATAGGGGGAGGGAGGACTGAAGCTTTCTTT; CDR3 protein: CASSYIGGGRTEAFF
D gene: NA; J gene: TRBJ1-5; clone size: NA; V gene: TRBV6-2/TRBV6-3; CDR3 DNA: TGTGCCAGCGGGGAAGGCTATAGGGGGAGCAATCAGCCCCAGCATTTT; CDR3 protein: CASGEGYRGSNQPQHF
D gene: NA; J gene: TRBJ2-5; clone size: NA; V gene: TRBV12-3/TRBV12-4; CDR3 DNA: TGTGCCAGCAGTTTAGGGCAGGTGGCCCAGTACTTC; CDR3 protein: CASSLGQVAQYF
D gene: NA; J gene: TRBJ2-1; clone size: few; V gene: TRBV19; CDR3 DNA: TGTGCCAGTAGGAGGCTCGGGGGTCAGCAGTTCTTC; CDR3 protein: CASRRLGGQQFF
D gene: TRBD2; J gene: TRBJ2-1; clone size: NA; V gene: TRBV20-1; CDR3 DNA: TGCAGTGCTAGAGATCCTAGCGGGACCTACTACAATGAGCAGTTCTTC; CDR3 protein: CSARDPSGTYYNEQFF
D gene: NA; J gene: TRBJ2-2; clone size: NA; V gene: TRBV3-1; CDR3 DNA: TGTGCCAGCAGCTCACCCCGGCGGCAGGGATACACCGGGGAGCTGTTTTTT; CDR3 protein: CASSSPRRQGYTGELFF